This T cell receptor beta chain emerged from a study of blood T cell repertoires in COVID-19. Germline CDR1 and CDR2: SGDLS and YYNGEE. V lost 4 bases, J lost 2 bases, and 16 bases lay in between. This CDR3 has 16 residues. Sequenced by immunoSEQ multiplex PCR; TCRdb stores in-frame clones only, minus some. The repertoire holds 150,000 to 200,000 clones, with approximately 86% as singletons. Sequencing was done on a sample of PBMCs or T cells enriched from blood (not recorded which). The receptor was isolated from a woman in her 40s in a cohort exposed to, infected with or recovered from COVID-19 (not recorded which). V gene TRBV9 combines with J gene TRBJ2-1; a possible D gene is TRBD1 (6 bases). In nucleotides, the CDR3 is TGTGCCAGCAGCAGACAACAGGGATGGGCCTACAATGAGCAGTTCTTC. Translating it yields CASSRQQGWAYNEQFF.